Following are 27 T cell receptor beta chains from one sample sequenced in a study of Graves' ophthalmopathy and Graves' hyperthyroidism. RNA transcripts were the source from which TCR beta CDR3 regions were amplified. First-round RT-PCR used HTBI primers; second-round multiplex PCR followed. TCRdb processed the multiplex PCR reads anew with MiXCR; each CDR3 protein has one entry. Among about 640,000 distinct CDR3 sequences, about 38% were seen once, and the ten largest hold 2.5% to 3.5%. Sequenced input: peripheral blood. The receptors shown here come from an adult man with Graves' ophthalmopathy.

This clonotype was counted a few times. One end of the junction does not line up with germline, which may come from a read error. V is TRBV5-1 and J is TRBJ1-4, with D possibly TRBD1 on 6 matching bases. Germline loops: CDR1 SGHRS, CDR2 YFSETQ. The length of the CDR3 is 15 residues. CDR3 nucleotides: TGTGCCAGCAGCTTGGATAGGGGGAGTCAGGAAAAACTGTTTTTT. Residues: CASSLDRGSQEKLFF. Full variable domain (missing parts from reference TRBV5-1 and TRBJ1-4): KAGVTQTPRYLIKTRGQQVTLSCSPISGHRSVSWYQQTPGQGLQFLFEYFSETQRNKGNFPGRFSGRQFSNSRSEMNVSTLELGDSALYLCASSLDRGSQEKLFFGSGTQLSVL.

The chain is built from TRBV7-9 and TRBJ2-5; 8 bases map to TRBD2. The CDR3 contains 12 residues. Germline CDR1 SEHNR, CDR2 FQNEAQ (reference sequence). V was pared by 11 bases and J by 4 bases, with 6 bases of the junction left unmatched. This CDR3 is CAWSGGPETQYF. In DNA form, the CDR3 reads TGTGCCTGGAGCGGGGGCCCAGAGACCCAGTACTTC.

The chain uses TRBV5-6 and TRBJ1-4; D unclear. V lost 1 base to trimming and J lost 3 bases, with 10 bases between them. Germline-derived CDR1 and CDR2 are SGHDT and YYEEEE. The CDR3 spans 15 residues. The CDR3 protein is CASSLYSGANEKLFF. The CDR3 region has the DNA TGTGCCAGCAGCTTGTATTCGGGAGCTAATGAAAAACTGTTTTTT.

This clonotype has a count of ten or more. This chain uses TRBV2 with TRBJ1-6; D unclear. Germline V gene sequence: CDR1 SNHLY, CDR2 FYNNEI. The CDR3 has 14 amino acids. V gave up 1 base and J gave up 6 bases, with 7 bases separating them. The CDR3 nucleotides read TGTGCCAGCAGTGAAGGACCCATTAATTCACCCCTCCACTTT. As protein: CASSEGPINSPLHF.

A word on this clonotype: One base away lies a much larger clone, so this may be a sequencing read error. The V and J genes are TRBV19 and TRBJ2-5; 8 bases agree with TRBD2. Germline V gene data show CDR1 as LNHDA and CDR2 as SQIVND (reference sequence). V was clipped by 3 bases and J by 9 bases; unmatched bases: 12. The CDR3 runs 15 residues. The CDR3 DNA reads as TGTGCCAGTAGTATCATAAGCGGGAGTACGGAGGCCCAGTACTTC. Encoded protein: CASSIISGSTEAQYF.

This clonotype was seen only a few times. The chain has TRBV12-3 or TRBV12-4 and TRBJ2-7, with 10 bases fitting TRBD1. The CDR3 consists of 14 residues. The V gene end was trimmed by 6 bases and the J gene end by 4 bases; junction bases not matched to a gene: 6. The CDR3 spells CASSNRQGAYEQYF. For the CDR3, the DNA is TGTGCCAGCAGCAACAGACAGGGGGCATACGAGCAGTACTTC.

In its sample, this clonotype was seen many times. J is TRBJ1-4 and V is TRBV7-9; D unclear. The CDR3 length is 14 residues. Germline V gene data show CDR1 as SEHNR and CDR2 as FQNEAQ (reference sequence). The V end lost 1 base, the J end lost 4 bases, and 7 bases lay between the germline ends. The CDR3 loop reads CASSLVGSNEKLFF. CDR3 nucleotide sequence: TGTGCCAGCAGCTTAGTCGGCAGTAATGAAAAACTGTTTTTT.

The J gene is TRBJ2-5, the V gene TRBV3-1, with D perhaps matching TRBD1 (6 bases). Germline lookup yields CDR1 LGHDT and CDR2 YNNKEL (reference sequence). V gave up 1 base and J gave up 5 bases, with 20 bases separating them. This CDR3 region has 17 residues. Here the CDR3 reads CASSQGRLGGWQETQYF. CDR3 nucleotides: TGTGCCAGCAGCCAAGGTCGGTTAGGGGGATGGCAGGAGACCCAGTACTTC.

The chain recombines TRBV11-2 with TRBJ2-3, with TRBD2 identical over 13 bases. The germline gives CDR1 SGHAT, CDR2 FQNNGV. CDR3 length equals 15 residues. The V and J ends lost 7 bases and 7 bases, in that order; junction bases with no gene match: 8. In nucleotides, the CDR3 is TGTGCCAGCACCCTGGGGACTAGCGGGACGAATACGCAGTATTTT. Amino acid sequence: CASTLGTSGTNTQYF.

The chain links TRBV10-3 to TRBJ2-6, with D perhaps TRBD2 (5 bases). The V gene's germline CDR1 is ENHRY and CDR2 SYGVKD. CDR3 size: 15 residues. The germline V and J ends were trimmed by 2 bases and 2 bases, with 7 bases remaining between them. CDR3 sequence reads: CAISEGEPGANVLTF. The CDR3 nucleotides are TGTGCCATCAGTGAGGGGGAGCCTGGGGCCAACGTCCTGACTTTC.

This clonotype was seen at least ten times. The chain's CDR3 is CASSRDGSYEQYF. In DNA form, the CDR3 reads TGTGCCAGCAGTCGGGACGGCTCCTACGAGCAGTACTTC. The chain links TRBV6-5 to TRBJ2-7; D may correspond to TRBD1 or TRBD2 (5 bases each). Looked up from germline, CDR1 is MNHEY and CDR2 is SVGAGI. With 5 bases removed from V and 0 bases from J, the gap between germline ends came to 8 bases. The CDR3 extends over 13 amino acids.

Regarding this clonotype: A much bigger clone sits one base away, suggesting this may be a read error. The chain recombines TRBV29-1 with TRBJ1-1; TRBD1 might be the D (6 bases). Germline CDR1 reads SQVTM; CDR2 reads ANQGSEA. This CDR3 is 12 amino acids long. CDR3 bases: TGCAGCATTCAGGGGACGAACACTGGAGCTTTCTTT. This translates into CSIQGTNTGAFF.

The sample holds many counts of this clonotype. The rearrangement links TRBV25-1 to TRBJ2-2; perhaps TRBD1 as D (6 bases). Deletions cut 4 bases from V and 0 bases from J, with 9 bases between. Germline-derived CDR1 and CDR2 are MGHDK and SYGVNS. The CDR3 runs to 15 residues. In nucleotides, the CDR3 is TGTGCCAGCAGTGCCCACAGGGCGAACACCGGGGAGCTGTTTTTT. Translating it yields CASSAHRANTGELFF.

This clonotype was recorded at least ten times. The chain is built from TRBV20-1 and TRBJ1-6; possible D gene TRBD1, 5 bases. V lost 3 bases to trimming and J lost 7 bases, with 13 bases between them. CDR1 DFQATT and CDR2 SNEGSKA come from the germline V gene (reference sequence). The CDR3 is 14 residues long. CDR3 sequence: CSASKGGTNSPLHF. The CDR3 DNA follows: TGCAGTGCTAGTAAGGGCGGGACCAATTCACCCCTCCACTTT.

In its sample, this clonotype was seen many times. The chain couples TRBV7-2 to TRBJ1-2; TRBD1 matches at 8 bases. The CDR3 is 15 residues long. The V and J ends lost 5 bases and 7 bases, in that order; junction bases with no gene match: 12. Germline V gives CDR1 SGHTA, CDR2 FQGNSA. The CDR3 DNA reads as TGTGCCAGCAGCCGATTTGATGACAGGGGTCTTGGCTACACCTTC. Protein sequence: CASSRFDDRGLGYTF.

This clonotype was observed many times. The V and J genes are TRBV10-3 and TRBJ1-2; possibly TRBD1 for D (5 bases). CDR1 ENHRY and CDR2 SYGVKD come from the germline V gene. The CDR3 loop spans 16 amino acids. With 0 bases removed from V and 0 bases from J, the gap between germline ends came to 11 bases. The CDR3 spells CAISESPQGPNYGYTF. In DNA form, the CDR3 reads TGTGCCATCAGTGAGTCCCCCCAGGGCCCTAACTATGGCTACACCTTC.

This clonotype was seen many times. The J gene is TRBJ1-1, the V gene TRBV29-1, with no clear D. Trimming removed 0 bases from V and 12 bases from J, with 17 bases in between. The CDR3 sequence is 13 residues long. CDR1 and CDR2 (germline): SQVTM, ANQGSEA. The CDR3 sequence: CSVEDSNLPGSFF. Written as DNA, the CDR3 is TGCAGCGTTGAAGACTCGAACCTACCGGGGTCTTTCTTT.

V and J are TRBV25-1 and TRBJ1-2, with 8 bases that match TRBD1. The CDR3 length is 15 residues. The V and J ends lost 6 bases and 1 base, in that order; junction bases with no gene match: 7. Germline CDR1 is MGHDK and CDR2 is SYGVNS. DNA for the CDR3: TGTGCCAGCAGGGACCTTACAGGGGGTAACTATGGCTACACCTTC. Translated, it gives CASRDLTGGNYGYTF.

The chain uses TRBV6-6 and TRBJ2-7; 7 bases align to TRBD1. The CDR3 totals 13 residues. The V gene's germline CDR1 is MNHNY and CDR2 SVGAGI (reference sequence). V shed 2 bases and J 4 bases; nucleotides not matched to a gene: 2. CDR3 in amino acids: CASSYTDRYEQYF. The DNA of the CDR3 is TGTGCCAGCAGTTACACGGACAGGTACGAGCAGTACTTC.

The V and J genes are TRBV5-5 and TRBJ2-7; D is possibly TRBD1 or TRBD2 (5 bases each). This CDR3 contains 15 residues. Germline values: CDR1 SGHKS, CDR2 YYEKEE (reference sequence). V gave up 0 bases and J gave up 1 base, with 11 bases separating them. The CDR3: CASSLVRGISYEQYF. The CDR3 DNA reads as TGTGCCAGCAGCTTGGTCCGGGGCATTTCCTACGAGCAGTACTTC.

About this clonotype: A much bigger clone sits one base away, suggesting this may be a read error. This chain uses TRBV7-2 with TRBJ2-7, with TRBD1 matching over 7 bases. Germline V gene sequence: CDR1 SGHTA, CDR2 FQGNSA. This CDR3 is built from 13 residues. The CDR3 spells CASTLTRGHEQHF. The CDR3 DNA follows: TGTGCCAGCACCCTCACAAGGGGGCATGAGCAGCACTTC.

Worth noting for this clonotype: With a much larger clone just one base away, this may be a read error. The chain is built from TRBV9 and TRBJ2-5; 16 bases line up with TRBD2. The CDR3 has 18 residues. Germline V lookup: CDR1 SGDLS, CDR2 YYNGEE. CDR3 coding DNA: TGTCCCAGCAGCGCGGGACTAGCGGGGGGGCCAGTCCAAGAGACCCAGTACTTC. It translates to CPSSAGLAGGPVQETQYF.

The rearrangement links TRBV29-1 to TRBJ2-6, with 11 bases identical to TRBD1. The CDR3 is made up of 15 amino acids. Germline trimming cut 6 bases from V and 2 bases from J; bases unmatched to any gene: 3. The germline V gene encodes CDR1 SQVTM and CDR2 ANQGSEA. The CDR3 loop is CSVAGQGAGANVLTF. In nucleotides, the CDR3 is TGCAGCGTGGCGGGACAGGGGGCTGGGGCCAACGTCCTGACTTTC.

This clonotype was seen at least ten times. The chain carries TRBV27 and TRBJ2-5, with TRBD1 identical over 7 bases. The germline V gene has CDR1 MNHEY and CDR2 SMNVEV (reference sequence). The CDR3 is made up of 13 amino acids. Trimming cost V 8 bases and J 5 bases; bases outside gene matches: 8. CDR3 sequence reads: CASAVTGRETQYF. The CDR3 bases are TGTGCCAGCGCGGTGACAGGGCGGGAGACCCAGTACTTC.

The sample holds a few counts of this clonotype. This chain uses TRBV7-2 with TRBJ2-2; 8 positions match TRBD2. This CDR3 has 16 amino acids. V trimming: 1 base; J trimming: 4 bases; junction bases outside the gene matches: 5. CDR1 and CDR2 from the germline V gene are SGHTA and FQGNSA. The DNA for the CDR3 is TGTGCCAGCAGCTTAGAGGCGGGAGGACCCACCGGGGAGCTGTTTTTT. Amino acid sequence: CASSLEAGGPTGELFF.

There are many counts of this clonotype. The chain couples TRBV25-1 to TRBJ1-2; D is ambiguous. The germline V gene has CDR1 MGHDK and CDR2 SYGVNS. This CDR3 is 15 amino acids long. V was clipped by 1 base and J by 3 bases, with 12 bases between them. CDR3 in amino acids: CASSESRVGDYGYTF. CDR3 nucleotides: TGTGCCAGCAGTGAATCAAGGGTGGGAGACTATGGCTACACCTTC.

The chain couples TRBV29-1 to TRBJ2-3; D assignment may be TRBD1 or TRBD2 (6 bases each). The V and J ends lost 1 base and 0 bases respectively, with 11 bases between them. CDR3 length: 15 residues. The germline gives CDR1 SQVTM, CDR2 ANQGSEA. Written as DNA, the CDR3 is TGCAGCGTTGAAGGGGGGCGGGGAAGCACAGATACGCAGTATTTT. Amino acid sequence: CSVEGGRGSTDTQYF.